This entry is about one T cell receptor (beta chain). Its antigen is not identified. These data originate in a study of T cells expressing NK-cell markers. This CDR3 is built from 15 residues. Looked up from germline, CDR1 is LGHNA and CDR2 is YSLEER. Regarding the study as a whole: Unclear, still, was the HCMV specificity of the expanded NKG2C+ T cell clones.

For each CDR3 protein, TCRdb gives one entry from its re-call of the 5' RACE reads, without DNA. The sample shows 200,000 to 300,000 distinct CDR3 sequences, and 4% to 4.5% sits with its ten largest clones. Source material: blood T cells: a sorted CD56 or NKG2C T cell subset, CD4+ or CD8+ T cells, or bulk PBMC T cells (not recorded which). This sequence joins TRBV4-3 and TRBJ1-3; no DNA is available, so the TRBD1 call from TCRdb remains unchecked. This sequence originates from a woman aged 18 to 69 in good health. The CDR3: CASSQGDSSGNTIYF.